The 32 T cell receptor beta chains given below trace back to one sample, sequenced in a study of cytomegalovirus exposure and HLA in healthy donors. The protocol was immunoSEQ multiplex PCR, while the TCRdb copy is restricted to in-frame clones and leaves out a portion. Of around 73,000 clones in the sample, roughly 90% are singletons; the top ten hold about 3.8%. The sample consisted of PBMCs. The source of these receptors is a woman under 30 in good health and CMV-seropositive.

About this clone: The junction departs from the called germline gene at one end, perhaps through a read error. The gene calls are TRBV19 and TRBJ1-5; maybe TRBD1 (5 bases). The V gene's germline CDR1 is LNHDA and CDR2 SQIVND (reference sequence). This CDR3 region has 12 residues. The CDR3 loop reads CASNIGEGPQHF. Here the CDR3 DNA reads TGTGCCAGTAATATAGGGGAGGGGCCCCAGCATTTT.

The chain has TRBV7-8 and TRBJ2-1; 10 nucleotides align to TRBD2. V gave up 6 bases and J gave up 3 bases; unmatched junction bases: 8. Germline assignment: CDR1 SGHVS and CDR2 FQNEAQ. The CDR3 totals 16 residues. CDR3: CASRPTSGKIYNEQFF. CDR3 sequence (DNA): TGTGCCAGCAGGCCCACTAGCGGGAAGATCTACAATGAGCAGTTCTTC. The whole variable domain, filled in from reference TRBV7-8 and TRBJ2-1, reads GAGVSQSPRYKVAKRGQDVALRCDPISGHVSLFWYQQALGQGPEFLTYFQNEAQLDKSGLPSDRFFAERPEGSVSTLKIQRTQQEDSAVYLCASRPTSGKIYNEQFFGPGTRLTVL.

CDR3 amino acids: CAWSLSDEQFF. CDR3 bases: TGTGCCTGGAGTTTGAGCGATGAGCAGTTCTTC. The rearrangement joins TRBV30 to TRBJ2-1; D ambiguous. The CDR3 is 11 residues long. V was cut by 2 bases and J by 8 bases, with 7 bases left in between. Germline V CDR1 and CDR2: GTSNPN, SVGIG (reference sequence).

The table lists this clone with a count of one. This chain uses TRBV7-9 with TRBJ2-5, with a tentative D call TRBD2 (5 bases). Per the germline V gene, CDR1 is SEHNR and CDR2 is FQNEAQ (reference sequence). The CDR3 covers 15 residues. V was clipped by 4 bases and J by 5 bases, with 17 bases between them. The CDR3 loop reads CASSSHDWTEETQYF. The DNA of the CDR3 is TGTGCCAGCAGCTCCCATGACTGGACTGAGGAGACCCAGTACTTC.

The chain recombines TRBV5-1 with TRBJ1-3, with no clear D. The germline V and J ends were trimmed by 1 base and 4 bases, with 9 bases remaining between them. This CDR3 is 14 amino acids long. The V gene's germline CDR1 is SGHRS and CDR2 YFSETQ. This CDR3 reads CASSLWAEGNTIYF. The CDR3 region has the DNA TGCGCCAGCAGCTTGTGGGCCGAAGGAAACACCATATATTTT.

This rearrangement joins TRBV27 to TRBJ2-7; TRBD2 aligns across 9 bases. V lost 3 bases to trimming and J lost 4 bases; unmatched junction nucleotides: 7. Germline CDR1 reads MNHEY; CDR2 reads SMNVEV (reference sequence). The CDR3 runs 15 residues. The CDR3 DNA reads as TGTGCCAGCAGTTTGGGCGGGAGGGCCATTTACGAGCAGTACTTC. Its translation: CASSLGGRAIYEQYF.

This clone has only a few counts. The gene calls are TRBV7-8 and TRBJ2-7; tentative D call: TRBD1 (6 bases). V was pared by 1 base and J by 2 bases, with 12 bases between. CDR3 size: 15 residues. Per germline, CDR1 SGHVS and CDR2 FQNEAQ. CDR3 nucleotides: TGTGCCAGCAGCTTAGTCCAGGGGACAACCTACGAGCAGTACTTC. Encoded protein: CASSLVQGTTYEQYF.

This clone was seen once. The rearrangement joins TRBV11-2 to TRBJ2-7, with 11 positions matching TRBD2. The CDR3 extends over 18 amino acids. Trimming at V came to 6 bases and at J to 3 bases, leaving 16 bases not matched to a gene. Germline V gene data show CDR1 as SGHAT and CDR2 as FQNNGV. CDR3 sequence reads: CASRTGGIAGGPVYEQYF. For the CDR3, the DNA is TGTGCCAGCAGAACCGGGGGAATAGCGGGAGGGCCAGTCTACGAGCAGTACTTC.

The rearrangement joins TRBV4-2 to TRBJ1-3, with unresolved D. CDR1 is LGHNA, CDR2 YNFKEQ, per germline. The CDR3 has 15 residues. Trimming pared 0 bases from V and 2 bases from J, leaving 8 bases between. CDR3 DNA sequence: TGTGCCAGCAGCCAAGAGCGCCGGGCTGGAAACACCATATATTTT. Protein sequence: CASSQERRAGNTIYF.

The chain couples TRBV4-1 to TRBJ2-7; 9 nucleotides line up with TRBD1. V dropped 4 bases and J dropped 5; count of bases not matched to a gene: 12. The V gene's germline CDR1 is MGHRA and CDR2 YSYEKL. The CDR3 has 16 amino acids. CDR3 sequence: CASSLVPGQGAHEQYF. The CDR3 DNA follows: TGCGCCAGCAGCCTAGTACCGGGACAGGGAGCCCACGAGCAGTACTTC.

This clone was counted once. The CDR3 spells CASSDGGANTGELFF. The CDR3 nucleotides read TGCGCCAGCAGCGACGGGGGGGCGAACACCGGGGAGCTGTTTTTT. This chain joins TRBV5-1 and TRBJ2-2, with 8 bases identical to TRBD2. Germline lookup yields CDR1 SGHRS and CDR2 YFSETQ. The J segment lost 0 bases and the V segment lost 4 bases, leaving 2 bases of the junction unmatched. The CDR3 runs to 15 residues.

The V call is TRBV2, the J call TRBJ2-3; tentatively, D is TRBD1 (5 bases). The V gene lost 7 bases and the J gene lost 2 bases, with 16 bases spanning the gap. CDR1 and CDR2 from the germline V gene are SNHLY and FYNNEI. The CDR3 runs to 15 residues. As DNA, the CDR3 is TGTGCCAGCACTGGGGCCCCGAAGGCCACAGATACGCAGTATTTT. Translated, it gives CASTGAPKATDTQYF. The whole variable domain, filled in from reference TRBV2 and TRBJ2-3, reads EPEVTQTPSHQVTQMGQEVILRCVPISNHLYFYWYRQILGQKVEFLVSFYNNEISEKSEIFDDQFSVERPDGSNFTLKIRSTKLEDSAMYFCASTGAPKATDTQYFGPGTRLTVL.

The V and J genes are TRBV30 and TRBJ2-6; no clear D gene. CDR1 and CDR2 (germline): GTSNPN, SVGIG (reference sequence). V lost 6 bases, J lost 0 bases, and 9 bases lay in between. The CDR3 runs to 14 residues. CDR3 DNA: TGTGCCTGTGGCAGCGTCTCTGGGGCCAACGTCCTGACTTTC. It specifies CACGSVSGANVLTF.

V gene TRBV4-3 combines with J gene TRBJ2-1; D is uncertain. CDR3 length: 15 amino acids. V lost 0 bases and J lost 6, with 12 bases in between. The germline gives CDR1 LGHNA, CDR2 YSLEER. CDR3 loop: CASSQDPSERNEQFF. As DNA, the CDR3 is TGCGCCAGCAGCCAAGACCCTAGTGAGCGCAATGAGCAGTTCTTC.

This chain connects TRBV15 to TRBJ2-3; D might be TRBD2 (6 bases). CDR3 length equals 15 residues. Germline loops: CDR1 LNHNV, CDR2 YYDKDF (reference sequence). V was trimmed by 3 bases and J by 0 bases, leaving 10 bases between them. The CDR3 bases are TGTGCCACCAGCAGCGGGAGTACCAGCACAGATACGCAGTATTTT. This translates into CATSSGSTSTDTQYF.

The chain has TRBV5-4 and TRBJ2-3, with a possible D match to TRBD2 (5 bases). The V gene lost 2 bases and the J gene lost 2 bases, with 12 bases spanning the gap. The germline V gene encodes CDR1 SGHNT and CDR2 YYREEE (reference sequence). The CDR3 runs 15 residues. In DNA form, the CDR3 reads TGTGCCAGCAGCTTTCGCGGGTCCCCCACAGATACGCAGTATTTT. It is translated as CASSFRGSPTDTQYF.

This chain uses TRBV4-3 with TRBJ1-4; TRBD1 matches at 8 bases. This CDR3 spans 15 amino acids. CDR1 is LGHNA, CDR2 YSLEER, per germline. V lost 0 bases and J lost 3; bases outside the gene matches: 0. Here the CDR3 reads CASSQEQGANEKLFF. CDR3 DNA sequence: TGCGCCAGCAGCCAAGAACAGGGGGCTAATGAAAAACTGTTTTTT.

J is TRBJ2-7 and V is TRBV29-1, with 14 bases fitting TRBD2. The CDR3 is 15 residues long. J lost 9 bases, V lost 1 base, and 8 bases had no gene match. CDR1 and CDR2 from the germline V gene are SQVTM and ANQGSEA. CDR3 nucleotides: TGCAGCGTTGAAGCCGGGACTAGCGGGGGAGCAGCGCAGTACTTC. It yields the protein CSVEAGTSGGAAQYF.

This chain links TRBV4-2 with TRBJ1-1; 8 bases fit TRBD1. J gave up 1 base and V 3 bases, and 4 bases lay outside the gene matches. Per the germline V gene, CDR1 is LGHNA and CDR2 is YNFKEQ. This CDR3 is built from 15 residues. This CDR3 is CASSHGTGENTEAFF. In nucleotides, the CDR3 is TGTGCCAGCAGCCACGGGACAGGAGAGAACACTGAAGCTTTCTTT.

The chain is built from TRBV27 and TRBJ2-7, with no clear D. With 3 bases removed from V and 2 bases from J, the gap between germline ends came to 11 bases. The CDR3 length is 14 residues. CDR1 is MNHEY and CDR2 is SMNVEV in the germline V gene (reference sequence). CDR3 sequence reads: CASSFTAYPYEQYF. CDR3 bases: TGTGCCAGCAGTTTCACCGCCTATCCCTACGAGCAGTACTTC.

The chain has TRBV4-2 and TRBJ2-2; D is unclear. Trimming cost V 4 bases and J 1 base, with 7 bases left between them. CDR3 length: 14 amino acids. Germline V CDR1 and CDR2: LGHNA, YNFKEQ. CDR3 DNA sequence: TGTGCCAGCAGCCCTGACTTGAACACCGGGGAGCTGTTTTTT. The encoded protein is CASSPDLNTGELFF.

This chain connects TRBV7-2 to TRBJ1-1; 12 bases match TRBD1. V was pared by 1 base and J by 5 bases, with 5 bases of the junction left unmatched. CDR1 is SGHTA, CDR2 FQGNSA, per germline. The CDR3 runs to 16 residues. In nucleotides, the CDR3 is TGTGCCAGCAGCTTAGGGGACAGGGGGCGAAGAACTGAAGCTTTCTTT. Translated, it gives CASSLGDRGRRTEAFF.

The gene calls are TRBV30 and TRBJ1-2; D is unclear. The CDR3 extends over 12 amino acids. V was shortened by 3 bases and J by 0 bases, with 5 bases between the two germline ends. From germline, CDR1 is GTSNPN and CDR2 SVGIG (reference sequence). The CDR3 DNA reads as TGTGCCTGGAGAAACACTAACTATGGCTACACCTTC. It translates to CAWRNTNYGYTF.

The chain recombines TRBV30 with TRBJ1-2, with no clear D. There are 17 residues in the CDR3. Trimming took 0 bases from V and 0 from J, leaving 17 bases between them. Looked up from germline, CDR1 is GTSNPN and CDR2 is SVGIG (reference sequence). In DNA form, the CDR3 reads TGTGCCTGGAGTGTTCCCACTCCCAGGTATACTAACTATGGCTACACCTTC. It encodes CAWSVPTPRYTNYGYTF.

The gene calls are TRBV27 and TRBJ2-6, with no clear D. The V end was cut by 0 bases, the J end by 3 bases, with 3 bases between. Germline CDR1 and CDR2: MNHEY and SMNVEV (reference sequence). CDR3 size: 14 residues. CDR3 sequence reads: CASSLSLGANVLTF. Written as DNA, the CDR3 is TGTGCCAGCAGTTTATCCCTTGGGGCCAACGTCCTGACTTTC.

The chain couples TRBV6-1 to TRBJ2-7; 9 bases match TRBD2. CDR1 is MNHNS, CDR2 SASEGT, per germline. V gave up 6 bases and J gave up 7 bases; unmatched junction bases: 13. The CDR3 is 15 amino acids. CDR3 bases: TGTGCCAGCAGGAGCCGAGCGGGAGGAAAGGGAGAGCAGTACTTC. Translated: CASRSRAGGKGEQYF.

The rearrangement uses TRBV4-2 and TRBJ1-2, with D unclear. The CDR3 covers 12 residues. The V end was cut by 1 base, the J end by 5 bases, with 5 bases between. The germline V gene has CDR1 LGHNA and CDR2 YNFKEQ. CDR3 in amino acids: CASSQGPYGYTF. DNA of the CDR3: TGTGCCAGCAGCCAAGGGCCATATGGCTACACCTTC.

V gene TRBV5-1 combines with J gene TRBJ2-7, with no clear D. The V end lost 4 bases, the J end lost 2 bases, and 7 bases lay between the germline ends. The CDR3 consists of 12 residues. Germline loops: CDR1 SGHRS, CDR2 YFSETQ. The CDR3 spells CASSLDTYEQYF. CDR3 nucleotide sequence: TGCGCCAGCAGCCTCGACACCTACGAGCAGTACTTC.

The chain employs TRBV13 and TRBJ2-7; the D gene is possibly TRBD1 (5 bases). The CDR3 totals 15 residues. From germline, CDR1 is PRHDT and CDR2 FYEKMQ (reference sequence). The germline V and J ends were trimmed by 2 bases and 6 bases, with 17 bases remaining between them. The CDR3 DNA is TGTGCCAGCAGCTTAAAGGGGTCCCCCACCTTCGAGCAGTACTTC. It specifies CASSLKGSPTFEQYF.

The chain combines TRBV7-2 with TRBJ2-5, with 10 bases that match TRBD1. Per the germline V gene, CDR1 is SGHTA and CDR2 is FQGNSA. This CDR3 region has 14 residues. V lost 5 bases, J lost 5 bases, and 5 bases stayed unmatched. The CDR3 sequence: CASSKGTGVETQYF. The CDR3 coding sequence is TGTGCCAGCAGCAAAGGGACAGGGGTCGAGACCCAGTACTTC.

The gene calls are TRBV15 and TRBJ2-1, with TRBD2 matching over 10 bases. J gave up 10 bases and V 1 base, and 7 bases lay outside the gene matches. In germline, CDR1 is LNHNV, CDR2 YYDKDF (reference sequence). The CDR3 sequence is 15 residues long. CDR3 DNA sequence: TGTGCCACCAGCAGAGCTAGCGGGAGTTTTGAGGAGCAGTTCTTC. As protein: CATSRASGSFEEQFF. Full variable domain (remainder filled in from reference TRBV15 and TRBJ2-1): DAMVIQNPRYQVTQFGKPVTLSCSQTLNHNVMYWYQQKSSQAPKLLFHYYDKDFNNEADTPDNFQSRRPNTSFCFLDIRSPGLGDTAMYLCATSRASGSFEEQFFGPGTRLTVL.

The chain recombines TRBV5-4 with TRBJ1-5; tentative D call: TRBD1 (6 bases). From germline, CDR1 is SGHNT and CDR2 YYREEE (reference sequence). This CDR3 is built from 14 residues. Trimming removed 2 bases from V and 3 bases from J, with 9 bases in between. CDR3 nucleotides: TGTGCCAGCAGCTTCGGGGGGGCCAATCAGCCCCAGCATTTT. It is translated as CASSFGGANQPQHF. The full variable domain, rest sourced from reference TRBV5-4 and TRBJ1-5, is ETGVTQSPTHLIKTRGQQVTLRCSSQSGHNTVSWYQQALGQGPQFIFQYYREEENGRGNFPPRFSGLQFPNYSSELNVNALELDDSALYLCASSFGGANQPQHFGDGTRLSIL.